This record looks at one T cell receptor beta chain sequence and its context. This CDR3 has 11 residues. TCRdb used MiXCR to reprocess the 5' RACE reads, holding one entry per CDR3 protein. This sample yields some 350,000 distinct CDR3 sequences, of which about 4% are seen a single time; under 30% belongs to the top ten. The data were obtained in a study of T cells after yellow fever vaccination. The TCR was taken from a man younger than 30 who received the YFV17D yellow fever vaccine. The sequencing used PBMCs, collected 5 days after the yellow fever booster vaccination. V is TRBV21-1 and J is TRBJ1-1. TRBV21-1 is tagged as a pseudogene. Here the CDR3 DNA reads TGTGCCAGCAGCAAAGTCAGTGAAGCTTTCTTT. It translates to CASSKVSEAFF.